Listed below are T cell receptor beta chains from one sample, sequenced in a study of blood T cell repertoires in COVID-19. Some clones are missing from TCRdb's copy, which holds only in-frame ones; the method was immunoSEQ multiplex PCR. The sample has about 320,000 clones, about four fifths seen once. The sequenced sample consisted of peripheral blood. The source is a woman in her forties or fifties with acute or convalescent COVID-19. The CDR3 runs from the conserved cysteine through the conserved F or W. The order of the fields is V gene, clone size, D gene, J gene, CDR3 DNA, CDR3 protein. The D gene is left open where the match is weak. Size is stated for part of the rows, as once, few or many counts, or as a class when the clone is expanded.

V gene: TRBV19; clone size: many; D gene: TRBD1; J gene: TRBJ1-5; CDR3 DNA: TGTGCCAGTGGCATAGAATTAACCGGGACAGGGGAGGGCAATCAGCCCCAGCATTTT; CDR3 protein: CASGIELTGTGEGNQPQHF
V gene: TRBV12-3/TRBV12-4; clone size: -; D gene: -; J gene: TRBJ1-4; CDR3 DNA: TGTGCCAGCAGTTTAAGGGGAGGTGAAAAACTGTTTTTT; CDR3 protein: CASSLRGGEKLFF
V gene: TRBV12-5; clone size: few; D gene: TRBD1; J gene: TRBJ2-1; CDR3 DNA: TGTGCTAGTGGCCTGACGGGACAGATGTACTCCTACAATGAGCAGTTCTTC; CDR3 protein: CASGLTGQMYSYNEQFF
V gene: TRBV10-3; clone size: once; D gene: -; J gene: TRBJ1-1; CDR3 DNA: TGTGCCATCAGACAGGGTCGAGACACTGAAGCTTTCTTT; CDR3 protein: CAIRQGRDTEAFF
V gene: TRBV6-1; clone size: -; D gene: TRBD2; J gene: TRBJ2-3; CDR3 DNA: TGTGCCAGCAGTGGAGTAGCGGGGCCATCCACAGATACGCAGTATTTT; CDR3 protein: CASSGVAGPSTDTQYF
V gene: TRBV25-1; clone size: few; D gene: -; J gene: TRBJ1-1; CDR3 DNA: TGTGCCAGCAGTGACCTACTAGGGGCTTTCTTT; CDR3 protein: CASSDLLGAFF
V gene: TRBV9; clone size: few; D gene: -; J gene: TRBJ2-1; CDR3 DNA: TGTGCCAGCAGCGTGGGGGGGCATGAGCAGTTCTTC; CDR3 protein: CASSVGGHEQFF
V gene: TRBV5-1; clone size: few; D gene: -; J gene: TRBJ2-2; CDR3 DNA: TGCGCCAGCAGCTTGGGAAGCGCGAACACCGGGGAGCTGTTTTTT; CDR3 protein: CASSLGSANTGELFF
V gene: TRBV4-1; clone size: -; D gene: -; J gene: TRBJ1-5; CDR3 DNA: TGCGCCAGCAGCCAAGACCGCCAAGCTAGCAATCAGCCCCAGCATTTT; CDR3 protein: CASSQDRQASNQPQHF
V gene: TRBV28; clone size: -; D gene: TRBD1; J gene: TRBJ1-1; CDR3 DNA: TGTGCCAGCAGTTTACCGGGACAGGGGTATGAAGCTTTCTTT; CDR3 protein: CASSLPGQGYEAFF
V gene: TRBV19; clone size: many; D gene: TRBD1; J gene: TRBJ1-6; CDR3 DNA: TGTGCCAGTAGCAGACAGGGAGGTAATTCACCCCTCCACTTT; CDR3 protein: CASSRQGGNSPLHF
V gene: TRBV20-1; clone size: few; D gene: TRBD2; J gene: TRBJ2-3; CDR3 DNA: TGCAGTGCTAGTTCGGCTAGCGGGGTCCTTAAGTCGCAGTATTTT; CDR3 protein: CSASSASGVLKSQYF
V gene: TRBV7-9; clone size: -; D gene: TRBD2; J gene: TRBJ2-5; CDR3 DNA: TGTGCCAGCAGCCCCCTCCCCGGCGGGGGGGCTCCCCCAGAGACCCAGTACTTC; CDR3 protein: CASSPLPGGGAPPETQYF
V gene: TRBV27; clone size: once; D gene: TRBD1; J gene: TRBJ1-4; CDR3 DNA: TGTGCCAGCAGTTTCCTGGGACAGGGGGATGAAAAACTGTTTTTT; CDR3 protein: CASSFLGQGDEKLFF
V gene: TRBV6-1; clone size: -; D gene: TRBD1; J gene: TRBJ1-2; CDR3 DNA: TGTGCCAGCAGTGAATCCGGGGACAGGGCGTTTGGCTACACCTTC; CDR3 protein: CASSESGDRAFGYTF
V gene: TRBV4-2; clone size: -; D gene: -; J gene: TRBJ1-4; CDR3 DNA: TGTGCCAGCAGCCAAGATTTAACACAGGGTAATGAAAAACTGTTTTTT; CDR3 protein: CASSQDLTQGNEKLFF
V gene: TRBV5-4; clone size: -; D gene: -; J gene: TRBJ1-1; CDR3 DNA: TGTGCCAGCAGCTCATCCGGGAGGATGAACACTGAAGCTTTCTTT; CDR3 protein: CASSSSGRMNTEAFF
V gene: TRBV6-1; clone size: once; D gene: TRBD2; J gene: TRBJ2-7; CDR3 DNA: TGTGCCAGCAGACGGAGCGGGAGGGCCTACGAGCAGTACTTC; CDR3 protein: CASRRSGRAYEQYF
V gene: TRBV6-4; clone size: -; D gene: -; J gene: TRBJ2-3; CDR3 DNA: TGTGCCAGCAGTAGTGGGACACCAGATACGCAGTATTTT; CDR3 protein: CASSSGTPDTQYF
V gene: TRBV29-1; clone size: -; D gene: TRBD1; J gene: TRBJ2-7; CDR3 DNA: TGCAGCGTTGAAACCGGGACAGGGAATATCGACGAGCAGTACTTC; CDR3 protein: CSVETGTGNIDEQYF
V gene: TRBV10-3; clone size: -; D gene: -; J gene: TRBJ1-4; CDR3 DNA: TGTGCCATCAGTTCAGGACTGGGAACTAATGAAAAACTGTTTTTT; CDR3 protein: CAISSGLGTNEKLFF
V gene: TRBV9; clone size: -; D gene: -; J gene: TRBJ2-5; CDR3 DNA: TGTGCCAGCAGCCCTCTCGGCGGGCTCCAAGAGACCCAGTACTTC; CDR3 protein: CASSPLGGLQETQYF
V gene: TRBV5-1; clone size: once; D gene: -; J gene: TRBJ2-3; CDR3 DNA: TGCGCCAGCAGCTTGTACTCGCGCGGGCACACAGATACGCAGTATTTT; CDR3 protein: CASSLYSRGHTDTQYF
V gene: TRBV6-5; clone size: -; D gene: TRBD2; J gene: TRBJ2-2; CDR3 DNA: TGTGCCAGTGCGGGAGGGCAGGGGACCGGGGAGCTGTTTTTT; CDR3 protein: CASAGGQGTGELFF
V gene: TRBV12-3/TRBV12-4; clone size: -; D gene: -; J gene: TRBJ2-1; CDR3 DNA: TGTGCCAGCAGGGGGAGTACCTACAATGAGCAGTTCTTC; CDR3 protein: CASRGSTYNEQFF
V gene: TRBV2; clone size: -; D gene: -; J gene: TRBJ1-2; CDR3 DNA: TGTGCCAGCAAAGGAGAAACCTATGGCTACACCTTC; CDR3 protein: CASKGETYGYTF
V gene: TRBV6-5; clone size: -; D gene: TRBD2; J gene: TRBJ2-3; CDR3 DNA: TGTGCCAGCAGTTACTCGGCGGGGGGAGTAACAGATACGCAGTATTTT; CDR3 protein: CASSYSAGGVTDTQYF
V gene: TRBV7-2; clone size: -; D gene: -; J gene: TRBJ1-6; CDR3 DNA: TGTGCCAGCAGGACAGGCCGCTATAATTCACCCCTCCACTTT; CDR3 protein: CASRTGRYNSPLHF
V gene: TRBV4-3; clone size: -; D gene: -; J gene: TRBJ1-4; CDR3 DNA: TGCGCCAGCAGCCCTGGGGGCAGCACTGAAAAACTGTTTTTT; CDR3 protein: CASSPGGSTEKLFF